The 30 T cell receptor beta chains given below trace back to one sample, sequenced in a study of shared clonotypes between healthy human individuals. TCRdb's table, derived via immunoSEQ multiplex PCR, lists solely in-frame clones and lacks some. The table lists roughly 2,500,000 clones, 80% to 95% of them singletons. The sequencing input was naive CD4+ T cells from PBMCs. Subset indicated: CD45RA+ positively selected. These receptors all stem from a young man in good health. Some clones in this sample may be carry-over from other donors' samples.

This chain uses TRBV5-5 with TRBJ1-5, with TRBD1 identical over 9 bases. This CDR3 is built from 14 residues. Trimming removed 4 bases from V and 4 bases from J; junction bases left unmatched: 3. CDR1 and CDR2 from the germline V gene are SGHKS and YYEKEE (reference sequence). The CDR3 DNA reads TGTGCCAGCAGCCAGACAGGGGGGAATCAGCCCCAGCATTTT. It is translated as CASSQTGGNQPQHF.

Concerning this clone itself: Other DNA sequences in this specimen translate into the identical CDR3. The rearrangement uses TRBV5-1 and TRBJ1-1, with D perhaps TRBD1 (5 bases). V lost 2 bases, J lost 1 base, and 6 bases lay in between. CDR3 length: 13 residues. Germline CDR1 reads SGHRS; CDR2 reads YFSETQ. This chain's CDR3 is CASSLDRNTEAFF. The CDR3 bases are TGCGCCAGCAGCTTAGACAGGAACACTGAAGCTTTCTTT.

The chain is built from TRBV18 and TRBJ2-5; D is perhaps TRBD2 (5 bases). Trimming took off 2 bases at V and 4 bases at J, with 20 bases between the two ends. Germline V gene data show CDR1 as KGHSH and CDR2 as LQKENI. This CDR3 comprises 17 residues. CDR3 sequence (DNA): TGTGCCAGCTCACCAAGCCCGGCTCAGGACTTTGGAGAGACCCAGTACTTC. It specifies CASSPSPAQDFGETQYF. Full variable domain (remainder filled in from reference TRBV18 and TRBJ2-5): NAGVMQNPRHLVRRRGQEARLRCSPMKGHSHVYWYRQLPEEGLKFMVYLQKENIIDESGMPKERFSAEFPKEGPSILRIQQVVRGDSAAYFCASSPSPAQDFGETQYFGPGTRLLVL.

Details on this clone: Other DNA sequences in the same sample also yield this CDR3. The chain has TRBV7-3 and TRBJ2-2; no clear D. Germline CDR1 and CDR2: SGHTA and FQGTGA. Trimming removed 1 base from V and 6 bases from J, with 6 bases in between. The length of the CDR3 is 13 residues. The CDR3 loop is CASSLNPPGELFF. CDR3 in DNA: TGTGCCAGCAGCTTAAATCCCCCCGGGGAGCTGTTTTTT.

The chain employs TRBV7-9 and TRBJ2-5, with 9 bases lining up with TRBD1. The germline gives CDR1 SEHNR, CDR2 FQNEAQ (reference sequence). The CDR3 is 15 residues long. The J segment lost 4 bases and the V segment lost 5 bases, leaving 8 bases of the junction unmatched. The CDR3 sequence is CASSTRDRVGETQYF. The CDR3 DNA sequence: TGTGCCAGCAGCACCCGGGACAGGGTAGGAGAGACCCAGTACTTC.

In this sample, this clone turned up once. The V call is TRBV9, the J call TRBJ2-2; 13 bases match TRBD2. This CDR3 comprises 18 residues. Germline loops: CDR1 SGDLS, CDR2 YYNGEE. Trimming took 3 bases from V and 8 from J; bases not matched to a gene: 13. CDR3 residues: CASSGGLAGAGLPGELFF. Written as DNA, the CDR3 is TGTGCCAGCAGCGGAGGACTAGCGGGAGCTGGCCTCCCGGGGGAGCTGTTTTTT.

The rearrangement links TRBV5-5 to TRBJ2-1, with D unclear. From germline, CDR1 is SGHKS and CDR2 YYEKEE (reference sequence). Trimming stripped 1 base from V and 6 bases from J, with 17 bases between. The CDR3 totals 16 residues. The CDR3 nucleotides read TGTGCCAGCAGCTTGATGTATCGGCCCGCCGGCAATGAGCAGTTCTTC. Protein: CASSLMYRPAGNEQFF.

The rearrangement links TRBV18 to TRBJ2-3; D may be TRBD1 or TRBD2 (5 bases each). Germline CDR1 and CDR2: KGHSH and LQKENI. The CDR3 covers 15 residues. V dropped 1 base and J dropped 3 bases, with 11 bases sitting between them. CDR3 loop: CASSPQWDETDTQYF. Here the CDR3 DNA reads TGTGCCAGCTCACCACAGTGGGACGAAACAGATACGCAGTATTTT.

The V gene is TRBV5-1, the J gene TRBJ1-2; possible D gene TRBD1, 6 bases. The CDR3 is 13 residues long. Trimming took 3 bases from V and 0 from J, leaving 6 bases between them. CDR1 is SGHRS, CDR2 YFSETQ, per germline. CDR3 in amino acids: CASSWTANYGYTF. The DNA of the CDR3 is TGCGCCAGCAGCTGGACAGCTAACTATGGCTACACCTTC.

This chain connects TRBV5-1 to TRBJ2-1, with TRBD2 matching over 8 bases. The CDR3 consists of 15 residues. The J segment lost 3 bases and the V segment lost 5 bases, leaving 7 bases of the junction unmatched. Germline loops: CDR1 SGHRS, CDR2 YFSETQ. DNA of the CDR3: TGCGCCAGCAGACAAACTAGCGGAGTCTACAATGAGCAGTTCTTC. This translates into CASRQTSGVYNEQFF.

The chain is built from TRBV7-9 and TRBJ2-5; D unclear. The CDR3 sequence is 16 residues long. V shed 3 bases and J shed 5 bases, with 19 bases lying between them. CDR1 is SEHNR, CDR2 FQNEAQ, per germline (reference sequence). CDR3 DNA: TGTGCCAGCAGCTTTACCCTTGGACCTGTCGCGGAGACCCAGTACTTC. It translates to CASSFTLGPVAETQYF.

V usage is TRBV6-5 and J usage is TRBJ2-1; 11 nucleotides line up with TRBD2. V lost 4 bases to trimming and J lost 10 bases; unmatched junction nucleotides: 3. Germline V gives CDR1 MNHEY, CDR2 SVGAGI. This CDR3 region has 13 residues. The CDR3 coding sequence is TGTGCCAGCAGTTGGACTAGCGGGTCCGAGCAGTTCTTC. It encodes CASSWTSGSEQFF.

The rearrangement links TRBV5-1 to TRBJ2-1; 13 bases line up with TRBD2. V was clipped by 5 bases and J by 5 bases; unmatched bases: 1. Germline assignment: CDR1 SGHRS and CDR2 YFSETQ. This CDR3 has 14 residues. CDR3 protein: CASRTSGRNNEQFF. In nucleotides, the CDR3 is TGCGCCAGCAGGACTAGCGGGAGGAACAATGAGCAGTTCTTC.

The chain combines TRBV6-5 with TRBJ1-1, with unresolved D. The germline V gene has CDR1 MNHEY and CDR2 SVGAGI. This CDR3 comprises 13 residues. Trimming shortened V by 9 bases and J by 8 bases, and 19 bases separated the two germline ends. CDR3 bases: TGTGCCAGTTTTACTGAACCATCGAGGGAAGCTTTCTTT. Encoded protein: CASFTEPSREAFF.

The chain couples TRBV9 to TRBJ2-7; a weak D match, TRBD1 (6 bases). The CDR3 has 15 residues. Germline V CDR1 and CDR2: SGDLS, YYNGEE. The V end lost 4 bases, the J end lost 3 bases, and 17 bases lay between the germline ends. CDR3 loop: CASSPEGQGHYEQYF. CDR3 DNA: TGTGCCAGCAGCCCCGAGGGTCAGGGACACTACGAGCAGTACTTC. Drawing the rest from reference TRBV9 and TRBJ2-7, the complete variable domain is DSGVTQTPKHLITATGQRVTLRCSPRSGDLSVYWYQQSLDQGLQFLIQYYNGEERAKGNILERFSAQQFPDLHSELNLSSLELGDSALYFCASSPEGQGHYEQYFGPGTRLTVT.

The chain is built from TRBV30 and TRBJ2-5, with D unclear. CDR3 size: 11 residues. Germline CDR1 and CDR2: GTSNPN and SVGIG (reference sequence). Trimming shortened V by 7 bases and J by 0 bases, and 6 bases separated the two germline ends. CDR3 amino acids: CAYAYQETQYF. The CDR3 bases are TGTGCCTATGCTTACCAAGAGACCCAGTACTTC.

The V gene is TRBV28, the J gene TRBJ2-1; D is uncertain. The germline V gene has CDR1 MDHEN and CDR2 SYDVKM. The length of the CDR3 is 15 residues. Trimming pared 7 bases from V and 0 bases from J, leaving 13 bases between. Here the CDR3 reads CASTLGGASYNEQFF. CDR3 coding DNA: TGTGCCAGCACCTTGGGCGGAGCCTCCTACAATGAGCAGTTCTTC.

About this clone: This same CDR3 is encoded by further DNA sequences in the sample. J is TRBJ2-7 and V is TRBV9, with D perhaps assigned TRBD1 or TRBD2 (5 bases each). The CDR3 covers 14 residues. Germline V lookup: CDR1 SGDLS, CDR2 YYNGEE. V was trimmed by 0 bases and J by 0 bases, leaving 7 bases between them. CDR3 protein: CASSVGGFSYEQYF. CDR3 nucleotide sequence: TGTGCCAGCAGCGTAGGGGGGTTCTCCTACGAGCAGTACTTC.

This chain connects TRBV5-4 to TRBJ1-2; D possibly corresponds to TRBD1 (5 bases). Germline lookup yields CDR1 SGHNT and CDR2 YYREEE (reference sequence). The CDR3 has 14 amino acids. V was trimmed by 0 bases and J by 6 bases, leaving 12 bases between them. The CDR3 nucleotides are TGTGCCAGCAGCTTGGCCGGGGGTAGGGATGGCTACACCTTC. This encodes CASSLAGGRDGYTF.

As concerns this clone: Other DNA sequences in this sample translate to the same CDR3. The rearrangement links TRBV27 to TRBJ1-2, with D unresolved. CDR1 is MNHEY and CDR2 is SMNVEV in the germline V gene (reference sequence). The CDR3 is 13 residues long. Trimming shortened V by 2 bases and J by 0 bases, and 4 bases separated the two germline ends. The CDR3 coding sequence is TGTGCCAGCAGTTTAACGGCTAACTATGGCTACACCTTC. The encoded protein is CASSLTANYGYTF.

The J gene is TRBJ1-2, the V gene TRBV6-1; no definite D call. Germline V gene sequence: CDR1 MNHNS, CDR2 SASEGT. The CDR3 sequence is 14 residues long. The ends were cut back, 2 bases at V and 8 bases at J, with 15 bases in the middle. The CDR3 bases are TGTGCCAGCAGTGAAAGGCTATTGCGTCGCGGCTACACCTTC. Residues: CASSERLLRRGYTF.

The rearrangement uses TRBV6-5 and TRBJ2-5; D is perhaps TRBD2 (5 bases). The V and J ends lost 5 bases and 3 bases respectively, with 7 bases between them. This CDR3 is built from 12 residues. From germline, CDR1 is MNHEY and CDR2 SVGAGI. This CDR3 reads CASSLAEETQYF. DNA of the CDR3: TGTGCCAGCAGTCTAGCTGAAGAGACCCAGTACTTC.

As regards this clone: A clone one base away is much larger, so this may be a read error. The gene calls are TRBV11-2 and TRBJ1-5; no reliable D call. Germline assignment: CDR1 SGHAT and CDR2 FQNNGV. The CDR3 has 13 amino acids. CDR3 bases: TGTGCCAGCAGCGTAGATAGGAATCAGCCCCAGCATTTT. Protein sequence: CASSVDRNQPQHF.

To note about this clone: Sequence at one end of the junction differs from germline and may be a read error. This rearrangement joins TRBV5-1 to TRBJ2-7, with 16 bases identical to TRBD2. The germline V gene encodes CDR1 SGHRS and CDR2 YFSETQ. This CDR3 is 16 amino acids long. The DNA for the CDR3 is TGCACCAGCAGCACGGGACTAGCGGGAGGGCCCTACGAGCAGTACTTC. This encodes CTSSTGLAGGPYEQYF. Full variable domain (outside the CDR3, taken from reference TRBV5-1 and TRBJ2-7): KAGVTQTPRYLIKTRGQQVTLSCSPISGHRSVSWYQQTPGQGLQFLFEYFSETQRNKGNFPGRFSGRQFSNSRSEMNVSTLELGDSALYLCTSSTGLAGGPYEQYFGPGTRLTVT.

The chain joins TRBV6-6 to TRBJ1-1; tentatively, D is TRBD1 (5 bases). The CDR3 runs to 14 residues. Trimming removed 6 bases at V and 7 bases at J, with 18 bases between. Germline lookup yields CDR1 MNHNY and CDR2 SVGAGI (reference sequence). In nucleotides, the CDR3 is TGTGCCAGCAGCCCTCCCGGGGCAGAGCGTGAAGCTTTCTTT. Its protein is CASSPPGAEREAFF.

V and J are TRBV5-1 and TRBJ2-7; D assignment may be TRBD1 or TRBD2 (5 bases each). Per the germline V gene, CDR1 is SGHRS and CDR2 is YFSETQ. The length of the CDR3 is 16 residues. Trimming pared 6 bases from V and 0 bases from J, leaving 19 bases between. CDR3 coding DNA: TGCGCCAGCAAGGTCGCCCCCGGGGACGTCTCCTACGAGCAGTACTTC. Amino acid sequence: CASKVAPGDVSYEQYF.

This rearrangement joins TRBV14 to TRBJ2-5, with D tentatively TRBD2 (6 bases). V was trimmed by 4 bases and J by 8 bases, leaving 8 bases between them. This CDR3 is built from 11 residues. Germline CDR1 is SGHDN and CDR2 is FVKESK. Here the CDR3 DNA reads TGTGCCAGCAGCCCCGGGACTACCCAGTACTTC. Protein sequence: CASSPGTTQYF.

This chain joins TRBV11-1 and TRBJ2-7; D is uncertain. CDR1 is SGHAT, CDR2 FQDESV, per germline (reference sequence). V lost 2 bases and J 5 bases, leaving 16 bases between the germline ends. This CDR3 spans 15 amino acids. The CDR3 DNA reads as TGTGCCAGCAGCTTACCGGGTCAGGCAATACACGAGCAGTACTTC. Protein sequence: CASSLPGQAIHEQYF.

The chain couples TRBV28 to TRBJ1-1, with 7 bases matching TRBD1. The V and J ends lost 3 bases and 4 bases, in that order; junction bases with no gene match: 5. CDR1 is MDHEN, CDR2 SYDVKM, per germline. The CDR3 has 14 amino acids. The CDR3 region has the DNA TGTGCCAGCAGTTTGCACGAGGGGGCCACTGAAGCTTTCTTT. Its translation: CASSLHEGATEAFF.

V is TRBV28 and J is TRBJ2-7; the match to TRBD2 covers 9 bases. This CDR3 is 14 amino acids long. CDR1 MDHEN and CDR2 SYDVKM come from the germline V gene. Trimming at V came to 10 bases and at J to 4 bases, leaving 11 bases not matched to a gene. This CDR3 reads CATLRASGAYEQYF. The CDR3 nucleotides read TGTGCCACCTTAAGGGCTAGCGGGGCGTACGAGCAGTACTTC.